This paragraph reports one T cell receptor beta chain. Germline V gives CDR1 KGHSH, CDR2 LQKENI. The CDR3 is 14 amino acids. Trimming shortened V by 4 bases and J by 4 bases, and 14 bases separated the two germline ends. The record originates from a study of blood T cell repertoires in COVID-19. At the level of the study: The samples span acute and convalescent COVID-19 from the United States, Italy and Spain. Sources were T cells, B-cell-depleted T cells, or PBMCs; the material itself was cDNA or gDNA.

Original handling: The assay estimated nucleated cells by amplifying reference gene primers. Sequencing used immunoSEQ multiplex PCR; TCRdb keeps in-frame clones, though not all of them. That table supplies the V and J calls and clone size; D and trimming were determined from the DNA. The data contain about 41,000 clones, approximately 90% of them singletons. Sequencing was done on a sample of peripheral blood. This TCR derives from a man in his fifties or sixties with acute or convalescent COVID-19. This sequence joins TRBV18 and TRBJ2-7; D may be TRBD2 (6 bases). The CDR3 nucleotides read TGTGCCAGCTCACGACTAGAGTTGGGGTACGAGCAGTACTTC. Translated: CASSRLELGYEQYF.